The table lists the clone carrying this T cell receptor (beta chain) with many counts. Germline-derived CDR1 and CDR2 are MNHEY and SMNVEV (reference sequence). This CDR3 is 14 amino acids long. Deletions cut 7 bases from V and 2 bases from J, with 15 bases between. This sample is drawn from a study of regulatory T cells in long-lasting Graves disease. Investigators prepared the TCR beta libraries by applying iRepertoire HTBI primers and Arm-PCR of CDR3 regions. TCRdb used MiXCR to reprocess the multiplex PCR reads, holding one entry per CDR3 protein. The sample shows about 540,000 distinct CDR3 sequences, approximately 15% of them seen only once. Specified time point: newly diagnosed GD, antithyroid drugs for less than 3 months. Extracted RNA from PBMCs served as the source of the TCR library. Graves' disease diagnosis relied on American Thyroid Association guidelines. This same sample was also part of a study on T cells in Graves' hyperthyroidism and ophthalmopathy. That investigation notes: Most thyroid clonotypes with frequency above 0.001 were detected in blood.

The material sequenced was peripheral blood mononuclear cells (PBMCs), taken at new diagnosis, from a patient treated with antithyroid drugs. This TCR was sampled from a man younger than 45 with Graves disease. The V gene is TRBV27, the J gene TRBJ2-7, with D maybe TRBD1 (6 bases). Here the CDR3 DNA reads TGTGCCAGCACCGCGCAGACAGGACCCTACGAGCAGTACTTC. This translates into CASTAQTGPYEQYF.